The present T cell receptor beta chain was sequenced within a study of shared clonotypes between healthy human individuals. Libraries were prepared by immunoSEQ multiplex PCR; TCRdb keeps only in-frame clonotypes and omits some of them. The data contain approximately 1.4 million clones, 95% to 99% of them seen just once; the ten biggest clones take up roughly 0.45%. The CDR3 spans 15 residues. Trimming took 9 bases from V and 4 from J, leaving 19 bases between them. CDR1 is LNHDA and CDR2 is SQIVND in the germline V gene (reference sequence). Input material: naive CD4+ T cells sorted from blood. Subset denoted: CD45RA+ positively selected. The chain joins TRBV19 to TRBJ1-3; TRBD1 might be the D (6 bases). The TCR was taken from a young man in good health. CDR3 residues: CASHLAGVRGNTIYF. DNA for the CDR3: TGTGCCAGCCACCTCGCAGGGGTTAGAGGAAACACCATATATTTT.